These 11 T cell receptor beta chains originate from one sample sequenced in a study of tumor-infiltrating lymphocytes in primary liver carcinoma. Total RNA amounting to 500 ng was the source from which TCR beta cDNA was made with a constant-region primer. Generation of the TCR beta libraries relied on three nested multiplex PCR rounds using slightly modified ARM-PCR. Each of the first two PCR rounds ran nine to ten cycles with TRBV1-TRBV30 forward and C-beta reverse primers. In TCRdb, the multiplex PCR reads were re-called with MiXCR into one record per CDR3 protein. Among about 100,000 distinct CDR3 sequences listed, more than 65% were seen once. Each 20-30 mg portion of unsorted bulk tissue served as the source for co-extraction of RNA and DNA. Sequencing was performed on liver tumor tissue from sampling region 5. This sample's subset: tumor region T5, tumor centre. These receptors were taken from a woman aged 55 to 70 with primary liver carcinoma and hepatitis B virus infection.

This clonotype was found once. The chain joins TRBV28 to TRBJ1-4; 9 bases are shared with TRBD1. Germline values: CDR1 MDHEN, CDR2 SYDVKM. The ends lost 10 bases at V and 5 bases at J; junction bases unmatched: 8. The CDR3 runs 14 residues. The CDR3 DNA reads TGTGCCAACAGCGACGGGACAGGGAATGAAAAACTGTTTTTT. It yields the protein CANSDGTGNEKLFF.

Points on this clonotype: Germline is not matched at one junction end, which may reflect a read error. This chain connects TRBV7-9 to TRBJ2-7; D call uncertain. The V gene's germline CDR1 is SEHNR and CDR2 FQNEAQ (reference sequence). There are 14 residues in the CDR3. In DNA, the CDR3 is TGTGCCAGCAGCTTAGCGGGTGACACCTACGAGCAGTGCTTC. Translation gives CASSLAGDTYEQCF.

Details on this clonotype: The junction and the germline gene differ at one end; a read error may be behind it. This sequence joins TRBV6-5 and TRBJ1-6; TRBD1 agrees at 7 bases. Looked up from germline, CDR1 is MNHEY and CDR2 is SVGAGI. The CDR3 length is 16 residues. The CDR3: CAISLQGLSYNSSLHF. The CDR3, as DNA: TGTGCCATCAGTCTACAGGGGTTGTCCTATAATTCATCCCTCCACTTT.

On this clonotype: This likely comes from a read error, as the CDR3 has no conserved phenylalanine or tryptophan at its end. CDR3 loop: CTSSIEGGSISEQFS. The CDR3 DNA sequence: TGTACCAGCAGCATAGAGGGAGGAAGTATCAGTGAGCAGTTCTCC. The chain has TRBV11-2 and TRBJ2-1; D may be TRBD2 (6 bases). The CDR3 length is 15 residues. The germline gives CDR1 SGHAT, CDR2 FQNNGV.

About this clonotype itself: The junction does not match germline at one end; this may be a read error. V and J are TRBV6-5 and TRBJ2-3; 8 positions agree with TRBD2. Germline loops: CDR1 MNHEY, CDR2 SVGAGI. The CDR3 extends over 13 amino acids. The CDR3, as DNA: TGTGTCAGCAGAGGCGGGGGGCTTGATACGCGGTATTTT. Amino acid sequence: CVSRGGGLDTRYF.

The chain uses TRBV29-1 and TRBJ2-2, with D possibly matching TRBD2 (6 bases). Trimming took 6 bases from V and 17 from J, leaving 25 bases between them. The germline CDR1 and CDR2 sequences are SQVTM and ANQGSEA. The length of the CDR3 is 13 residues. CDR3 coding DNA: TGCAGCGTCACGGGGCGCTCGGGCGGGGAGCCATTTTTT. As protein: CSVTGRSGGEPFF.

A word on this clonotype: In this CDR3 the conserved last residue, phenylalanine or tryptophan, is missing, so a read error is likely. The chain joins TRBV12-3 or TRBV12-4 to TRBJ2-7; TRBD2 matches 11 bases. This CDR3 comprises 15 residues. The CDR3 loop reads CVSSPSSGRWYEQYL. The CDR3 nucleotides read TGTGTCAGCAGCCCCTCTAGCGGGAGGTGGTACGAGCAGTACCTC.

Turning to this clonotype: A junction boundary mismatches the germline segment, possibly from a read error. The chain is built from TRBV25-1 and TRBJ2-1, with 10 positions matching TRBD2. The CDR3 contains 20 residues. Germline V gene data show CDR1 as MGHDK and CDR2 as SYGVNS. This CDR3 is CASSPPLGLAGVRFYIEQFF. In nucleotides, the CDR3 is TGTGCCAGCAGTCCCCCATTGGGGCTAGCGGGAGTTCGATTCTACATTGAGCAGTTCTTC.

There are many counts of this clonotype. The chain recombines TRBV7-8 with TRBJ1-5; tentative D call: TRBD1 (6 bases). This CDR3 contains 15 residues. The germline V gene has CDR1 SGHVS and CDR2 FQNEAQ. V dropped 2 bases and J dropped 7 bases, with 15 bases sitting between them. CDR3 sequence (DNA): TGTGCCAGCAGCTTATCGGGACAAGTTGGCCAGCCCCAGCATTTT. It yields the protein CASSLSGQVGQPQHF.

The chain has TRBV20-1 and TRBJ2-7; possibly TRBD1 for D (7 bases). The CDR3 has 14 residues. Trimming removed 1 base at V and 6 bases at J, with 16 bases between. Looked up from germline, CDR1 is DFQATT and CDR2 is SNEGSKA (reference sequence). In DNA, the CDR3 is TGCAGTGCTAGAGGGGGGACTGGGACAGTCGAGCAGTACTTC. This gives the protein CSARGGTGTVEQYF.

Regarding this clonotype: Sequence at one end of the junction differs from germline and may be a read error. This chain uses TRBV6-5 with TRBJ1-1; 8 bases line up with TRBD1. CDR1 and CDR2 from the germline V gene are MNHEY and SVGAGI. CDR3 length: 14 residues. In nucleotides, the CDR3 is TGTGCCAGCAGGTCAACCACGGGACAGGTTGAAACTTTCTTT. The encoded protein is CASRSTTGQVETFF.